Shown below are 6 T cell receptor beta chains from a single sample sequenced in a study of blood T cell repertoires in COVID-19. Clones were read by immunoSEQ multiplex PCR, and TCRdb kept only the in-frame ones, dropping some. The data show roughly 91,000 clones, with 84% seen just once and roughly 2% held by the top ten. The sample comprised peripheral blood. All receptors come from a man in his 70s with active or convalescent COVID-19.

CDR3 in amino acids: CASSLAPSGDSYNEQFF. The CDR3 DNA reads as TGCGCCAGCAGCTTGGCCCCTAGCGGGGATTCCTACAATGAGCAGTTCTTC. The chain carries TRBV5-1 and TRBJ2-1; 9 positions agree with TRBD2. The V gene end was trimmed by 0 bases and the J gene end by 1 base; junction bases not matched to a gene: 5. The CDR3 consists of 17 residues. Per germline, CDR1 SGHRS and CDR2 YFSETQ.

The chain carries TRBV2 and TRBJ2-2; 7 bases align to TRBD1. CDR1 and CDR2 from the germline V gene are SNHLY and FYNNEI. Unmatched junction bases numbered 6, after V lost 8 bases and J lost 0 bases. This CDR3 is 15 amino acids long. The CDR3 is CASRRGPTNTGELFF. The CDR3 DNA reads as TGTGCCAGCCGAAGGGGGCCAACGAACACCGGGGAGCTGTTTTTT.

This chain connects TRBV7-9 to TRBJ2-2; 11 bases map to TRBD1. This CDR3 is built from 14 residues. Trimming cost V 8 bases and J 5 bases; bases outside gene matches: 4. CDR1 is SEHNR, CDR2 FQNEAQ, per germline (reference sequence). The CDR3 loop is CASLGTGGTGELFF. The CDR3 DNA reads as TGTGCCAGCTTGGGGACAGGGGGGACCGGGGAGCTGTTTTTT.

Worth noting for this clone: One end of the junction varies from germline; a read error may be responsible. Other DNA sequences in the sample encode the same CDR3. The chain employs TRBV6-5 and TRBJ1-1; TRBD1 might be the D (5 bases). Germline V CDR1 and CDR2: MNHEY, SVGAGI. CDR3 size: 14 residues. CDR3 amino acids: CASSYSTGNTEAFF. CDR3 coding DNA: TGCGCCAGCAGTTACTCTACAGGGAACACTGAAGCTTTCTTT.

This clone came up once. V gene TRBV9 combines with J gene TRBJ2-1, with D maybe TRBD2 (6 bases). The CDR3 is 13 residues long. Trimming took off 2 bases at V and 9 bases at J, with 12 bases between the two ends. Germline CDR1 is SGDLS and CDR2 is YYNGEE. The CDR3, as DNA: TGTGCCAGCAGCGTTGACAGTAGCGGTGAGCAGTTCTTC. Its protein is CASSVDSSGEQFF.

The CDR3 region is CASSPSDRAHTEAFF. The CDR3 bases are TGTGCCAGCAGTCCGTCGGACAGGGCGCACACTGAAGCTTTCTTT. This rearrangement joins TRBV28 to TRBJ1-1, with 8 bases that match TRBD1. V shed 5 bases, J shed 3 bases, and the junction held 8 bases outside the gene matches. The CDR3 is 15 residues long. Germline assignment: CDR1 MDHEN and CDR2 SYDVKM.